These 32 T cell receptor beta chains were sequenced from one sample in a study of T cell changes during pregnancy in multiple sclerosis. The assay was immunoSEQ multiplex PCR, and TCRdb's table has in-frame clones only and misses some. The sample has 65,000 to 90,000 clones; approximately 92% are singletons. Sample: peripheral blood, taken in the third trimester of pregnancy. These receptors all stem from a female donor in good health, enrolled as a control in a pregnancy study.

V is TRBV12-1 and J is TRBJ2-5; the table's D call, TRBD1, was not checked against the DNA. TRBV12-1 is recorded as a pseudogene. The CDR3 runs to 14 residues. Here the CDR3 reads CAKPTTGGPETQYF. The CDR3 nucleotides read TGTGCCAAACCAACAACAGGGGGACCAGAGACCCAGTACTTC.

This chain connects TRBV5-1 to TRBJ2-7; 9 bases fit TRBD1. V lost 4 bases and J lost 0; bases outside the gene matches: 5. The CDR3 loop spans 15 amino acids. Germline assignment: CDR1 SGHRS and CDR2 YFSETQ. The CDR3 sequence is CASSGGTGSSYEQYF. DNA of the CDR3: TGCGCCAGCAGCGGGGGGACAGGGAGCTCCTACGAGCAGTACTTC.

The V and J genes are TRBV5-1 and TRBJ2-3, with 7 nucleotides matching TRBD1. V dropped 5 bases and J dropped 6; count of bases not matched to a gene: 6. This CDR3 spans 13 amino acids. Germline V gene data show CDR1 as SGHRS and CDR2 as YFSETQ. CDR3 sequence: CASSGRGYDTQYF. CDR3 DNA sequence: TGCGCCAGCAGTGGCAGGGGGTATGATACGCAGTATTTT.

DNA of the CDR3: TGTGCCAGCAAAGCGGTCAACTACAATGAGCAGTTCTTC. Protein: CASKAVNYNEQFF. V is TRBV28 and J is TRBJ2-1, with a tentative D call TRBD2 (5 bases). The ends were cut back, 7 bases at V and 3 bases at J, with 10 bases in the middle. Germline loops: CDR1 MDHEN, CDR2 SYDVKM. The CDR3 consists of 13 residues.

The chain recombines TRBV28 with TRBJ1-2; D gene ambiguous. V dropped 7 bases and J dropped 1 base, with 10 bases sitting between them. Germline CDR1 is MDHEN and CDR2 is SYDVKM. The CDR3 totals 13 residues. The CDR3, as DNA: TGTGCCAGCACTCTAGTGATTAACTATGGCTACACCTTC. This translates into CASTLVINYGYTF.

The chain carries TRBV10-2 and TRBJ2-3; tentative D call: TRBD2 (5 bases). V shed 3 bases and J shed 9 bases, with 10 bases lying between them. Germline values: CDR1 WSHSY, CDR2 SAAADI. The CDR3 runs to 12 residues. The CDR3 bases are TGCGCCAGCAGTGAAAGGTCTAGCACGCAGTATTTT. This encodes CASSERSSTQYF.

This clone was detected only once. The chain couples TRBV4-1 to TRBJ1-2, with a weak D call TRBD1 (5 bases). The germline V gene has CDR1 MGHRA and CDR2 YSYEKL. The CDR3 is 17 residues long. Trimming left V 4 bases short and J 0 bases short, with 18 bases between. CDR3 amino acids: CASSRLYQTETNYGYTF. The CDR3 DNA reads TGCGCCAGCAGCCGCCTCTATCAGACAGAAACTAACTATGGCTACACCTTC.

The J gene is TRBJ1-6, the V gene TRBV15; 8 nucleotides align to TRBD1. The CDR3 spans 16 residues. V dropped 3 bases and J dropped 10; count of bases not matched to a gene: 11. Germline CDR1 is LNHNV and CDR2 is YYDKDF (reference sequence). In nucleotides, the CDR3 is TGTGCCACCAGCAGGAACCGACAGGGGTTGGGATCACCCCTCCACTTT. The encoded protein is CATSRNRQGLGSPLHF.

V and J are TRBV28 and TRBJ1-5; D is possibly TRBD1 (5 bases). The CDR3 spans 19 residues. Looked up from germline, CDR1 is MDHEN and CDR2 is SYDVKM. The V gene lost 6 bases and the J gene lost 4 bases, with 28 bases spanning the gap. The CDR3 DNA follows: TGTGCCAGCAGCACATGGGGTGGGGCTCGGGCAGGCGGAAATCAGCCCCAGCATTTT. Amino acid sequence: CASSTWGGARAGGNQPQHF.

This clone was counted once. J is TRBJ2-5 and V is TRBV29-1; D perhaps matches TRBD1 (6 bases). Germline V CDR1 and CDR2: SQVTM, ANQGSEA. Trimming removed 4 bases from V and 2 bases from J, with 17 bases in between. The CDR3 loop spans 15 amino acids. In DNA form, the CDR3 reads TGCAGCGTTGGGGGTAGGGGGAGTGGGCAAGAGACCCAGTACTTC. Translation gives CSVGGRGSGQETQYF.

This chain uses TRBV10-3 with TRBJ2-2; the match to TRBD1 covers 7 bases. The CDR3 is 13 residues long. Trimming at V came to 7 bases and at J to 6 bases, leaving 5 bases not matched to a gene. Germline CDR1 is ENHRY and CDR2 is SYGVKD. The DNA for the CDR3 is TGTGCCATCAAGGGGGACAGTTCCGGGGAGCTGTTTTTT. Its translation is CAIKGDSSGELFF.

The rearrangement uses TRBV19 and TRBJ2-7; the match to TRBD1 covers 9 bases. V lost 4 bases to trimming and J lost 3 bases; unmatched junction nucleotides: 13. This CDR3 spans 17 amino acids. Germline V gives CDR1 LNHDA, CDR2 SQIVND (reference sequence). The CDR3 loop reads CASSRGTGTTISYEQYF. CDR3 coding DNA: TGTGCCAGTAGTAGGGGGACAGGGACCACCATCAGCTACGAGCAGTACTTC.

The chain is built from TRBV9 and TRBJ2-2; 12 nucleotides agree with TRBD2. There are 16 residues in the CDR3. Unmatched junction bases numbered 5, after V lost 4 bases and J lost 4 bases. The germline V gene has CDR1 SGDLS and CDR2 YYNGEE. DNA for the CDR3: TGTGCCAGCAGCTCCGGGACTAGCGGGTTCACCGGGGAGCTGTTTTTT. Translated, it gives CASSSGTSGFTGELFF.

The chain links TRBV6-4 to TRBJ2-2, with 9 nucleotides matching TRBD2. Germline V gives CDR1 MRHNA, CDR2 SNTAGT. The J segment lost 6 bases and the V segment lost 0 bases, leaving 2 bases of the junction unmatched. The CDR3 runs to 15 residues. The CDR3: CASSDSAGGPGELFF. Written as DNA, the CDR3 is TGTGCCAGCAGTGACTCTGCGGGGGGGCCCGGGGAGCTGTTTTTT.

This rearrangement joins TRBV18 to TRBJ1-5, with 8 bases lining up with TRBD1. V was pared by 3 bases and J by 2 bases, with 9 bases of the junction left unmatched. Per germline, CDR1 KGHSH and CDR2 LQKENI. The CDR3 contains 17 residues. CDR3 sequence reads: CASSPIGGQGRNQPQHF. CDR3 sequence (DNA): TGTGCCAGCTCACCCATCGGCGGACAGGGTCGCAATCAGCCCCAGCATTTT.

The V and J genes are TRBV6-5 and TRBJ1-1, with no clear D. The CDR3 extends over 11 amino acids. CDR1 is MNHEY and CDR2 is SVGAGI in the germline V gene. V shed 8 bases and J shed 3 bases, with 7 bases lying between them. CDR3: CASHTDTEAFF. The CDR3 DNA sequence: TGTGCCAGCCATACAGACACTGAAGCTTTCTTT.

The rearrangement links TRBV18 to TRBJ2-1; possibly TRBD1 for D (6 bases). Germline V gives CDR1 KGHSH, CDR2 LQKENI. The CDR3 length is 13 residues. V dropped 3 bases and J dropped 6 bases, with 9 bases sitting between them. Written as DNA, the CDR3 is TGTGCCAGCTCACCGCTGGACAGCAATGAGCAGTTCTTC. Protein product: CASSPLDSNEQFF. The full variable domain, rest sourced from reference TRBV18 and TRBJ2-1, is NAGVMQNPRHLVRRRGQEARLRCSPMKGHSHVYWYRQLPEEGLKFMVYLQKENIIDESGMPKERFSAEFPKEGPSILRIQQVVRGDSAAYFCASSPLDSNEQFFGPGTRLTVL.

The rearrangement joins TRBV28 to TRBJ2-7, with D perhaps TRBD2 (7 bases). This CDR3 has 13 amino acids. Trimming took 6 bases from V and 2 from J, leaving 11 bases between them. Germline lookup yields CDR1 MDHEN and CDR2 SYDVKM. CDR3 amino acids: CASRGGLPYEQYF. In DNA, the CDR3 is TGTGCCAGCAGGGGGGGGCTGCCCTACGAGCAGTACTTC.

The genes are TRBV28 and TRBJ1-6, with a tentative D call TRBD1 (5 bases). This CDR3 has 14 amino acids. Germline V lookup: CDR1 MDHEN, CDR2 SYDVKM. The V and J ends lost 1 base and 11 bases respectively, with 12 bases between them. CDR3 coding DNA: TGTGCCAGCAGTTTATCCCGGACACTGGCACCCCTCCACTTT. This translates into CASSLSRTLAPLHF.

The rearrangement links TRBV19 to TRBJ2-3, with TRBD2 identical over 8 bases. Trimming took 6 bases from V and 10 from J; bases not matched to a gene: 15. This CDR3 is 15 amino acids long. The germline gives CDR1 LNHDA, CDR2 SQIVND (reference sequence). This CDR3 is CASRPRGGRGESQYF. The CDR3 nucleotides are TGTGCCAGTAGACCCCGGGGGGGGCGAGGGGAGTCGCAGTATTTT. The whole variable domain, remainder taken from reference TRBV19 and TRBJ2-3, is DGGITQSPKYLFRKEGQNVTLSCEQNLNHDAMYWYRQDPGQGLRLIYYSQIVNDFQKGDIAEGYSVSREKKESFPLTVTSAQKNPTAFYLCASRPRGGRGESQYFGPGTRLTVL.

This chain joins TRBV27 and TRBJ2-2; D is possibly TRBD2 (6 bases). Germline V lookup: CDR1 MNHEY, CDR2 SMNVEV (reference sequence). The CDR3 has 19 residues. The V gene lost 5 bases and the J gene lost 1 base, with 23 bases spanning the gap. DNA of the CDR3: TGTGCCAGCAGTAGATTCGCGGCAGTAGGAGGGGTGAACACCGGGGAGCTGTTTTTT. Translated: CASSRFAAVGGVNTGELFF.

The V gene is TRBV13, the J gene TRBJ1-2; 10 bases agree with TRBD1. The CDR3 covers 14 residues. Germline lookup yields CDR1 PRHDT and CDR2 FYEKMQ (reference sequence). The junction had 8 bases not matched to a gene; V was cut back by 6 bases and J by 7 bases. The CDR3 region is CASRPDRGLGGYTF. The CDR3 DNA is TGTGCCAGCAGACCCGACAGGGGGCTCGGTGGCTACACCTTC.

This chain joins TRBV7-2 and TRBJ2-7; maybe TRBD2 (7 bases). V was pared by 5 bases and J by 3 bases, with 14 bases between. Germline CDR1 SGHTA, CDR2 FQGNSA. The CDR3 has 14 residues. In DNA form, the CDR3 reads TGTGCCAGCAGCCTCGGGGGCGGGGGCTACGAGCAGTACTTC. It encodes CASSLGGGGYEQYF.

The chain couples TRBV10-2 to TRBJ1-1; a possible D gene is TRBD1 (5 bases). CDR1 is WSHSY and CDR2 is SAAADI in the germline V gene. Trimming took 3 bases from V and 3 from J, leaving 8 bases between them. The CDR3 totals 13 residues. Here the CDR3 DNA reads TGCGCCAGCAGTGACAGGGAGGACACTGAAGCTTTCTTT. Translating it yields CASSDREDTEAFF.

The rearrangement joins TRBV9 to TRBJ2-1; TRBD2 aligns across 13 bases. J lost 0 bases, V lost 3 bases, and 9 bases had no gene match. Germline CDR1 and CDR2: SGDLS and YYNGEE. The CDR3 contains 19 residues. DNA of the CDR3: TGTGCCAGCAGCGACCCCAAGGGACTAGCGGGATTCTCCTACAATGAGCAGTTCTTC. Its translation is CASSDPKGLAGFSYNEQFF.

The CDR3 loop is CASSSPGTVTGELFF. CDR3 coding DNA: TGTGCCAGTAGCTCCCCCGGGACAGTAACCGGGGAGCTGTTTTTT. The chain couples TRBV19 to TRBJ2-2, with TRBD1 matching 7 bases. The length of the CDR3 is 15 residues. The germline gives CDR1 LNHDA, CDR2 SQIVND (reference sequence). V trimming: 6 bases; J trimming: 5 bases; junction bases outside the gene matches: 9.

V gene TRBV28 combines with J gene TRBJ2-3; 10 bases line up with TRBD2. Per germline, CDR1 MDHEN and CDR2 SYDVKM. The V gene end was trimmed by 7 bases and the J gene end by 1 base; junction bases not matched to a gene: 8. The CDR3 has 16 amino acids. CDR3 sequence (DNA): TGTGCCAGCACCGTAGCGGGAGGCCTCGGCACAGATACGCAGTATTTT. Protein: CASTVAGGLGTDTQYF.

The CDR3 protein is CASSFGTLSYEQYF. CDR3 nucleotide sequence: TGTGCCAGCAGTTTCGGGACACTATCCTACGAGCAGTACTTC. The chain has TRBV27 and TRBJ2-7, with D possibly TRBD1 on 6 matching bases. Trimming removed 3 bases from V and 1 base from J, with 10 bases in between. CDR3 length: 14 residues. Germline assignment: CDR1 MNHEY and CDR2 SMNVEV (reference sequence).

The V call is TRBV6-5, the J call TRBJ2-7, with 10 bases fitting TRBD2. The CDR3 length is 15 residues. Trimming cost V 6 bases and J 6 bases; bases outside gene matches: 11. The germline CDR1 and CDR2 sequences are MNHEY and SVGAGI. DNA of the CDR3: TGTGCCAGCAGCACCGGGACTAGCGCAAGATTCGAGCAGTACTTC. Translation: CASSTGTSARFEQYF.

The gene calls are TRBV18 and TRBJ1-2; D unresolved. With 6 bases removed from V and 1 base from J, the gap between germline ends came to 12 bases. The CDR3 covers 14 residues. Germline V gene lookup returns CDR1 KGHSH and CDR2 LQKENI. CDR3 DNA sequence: TGTGCCAGCTCCTACGACTCCGATAACTATGGCTACACCTTC. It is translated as CASSYDSDNYGYTF.

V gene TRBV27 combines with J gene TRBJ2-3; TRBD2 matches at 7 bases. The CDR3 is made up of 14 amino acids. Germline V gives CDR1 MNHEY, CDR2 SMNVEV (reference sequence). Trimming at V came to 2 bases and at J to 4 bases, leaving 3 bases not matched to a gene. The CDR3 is CASSLGGSSDTQYF. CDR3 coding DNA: TGTGCCAGCAGTTTAGGCGGGAGCTCAGATACGCAGTATTTT.

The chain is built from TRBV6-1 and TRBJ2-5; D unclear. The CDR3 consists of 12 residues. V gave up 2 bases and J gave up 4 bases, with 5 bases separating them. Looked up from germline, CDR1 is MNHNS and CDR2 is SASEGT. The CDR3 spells CASSESGETQYF. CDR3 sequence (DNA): TGTGCCAGCAGTGAATCAGGAGAGACCCAGTACTTC.